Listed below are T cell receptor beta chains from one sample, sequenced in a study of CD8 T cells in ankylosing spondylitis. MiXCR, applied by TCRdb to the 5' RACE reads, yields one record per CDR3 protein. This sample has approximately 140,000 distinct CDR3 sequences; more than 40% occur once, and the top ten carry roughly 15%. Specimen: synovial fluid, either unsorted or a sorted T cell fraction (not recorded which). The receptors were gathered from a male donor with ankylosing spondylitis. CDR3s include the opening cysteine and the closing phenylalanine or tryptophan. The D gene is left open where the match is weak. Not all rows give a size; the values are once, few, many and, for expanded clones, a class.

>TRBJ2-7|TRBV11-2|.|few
CASSFPGTSTYEQYF
TGTGCCAGCAGCTTTCCCGGGACTTCGACCTACGAGCAGTACTTC
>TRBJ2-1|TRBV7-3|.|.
CASSSEPGSLREQFF
TGTGCCAGCAGCTCGGAACCGGGATCCCTCCGGGAGCAGTTCTTC
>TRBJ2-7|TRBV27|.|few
CASSFTGTFYEQYF
TGTGCCAGCAGTTTTACCGGGACCTTCTACGAGCAGTACTTC
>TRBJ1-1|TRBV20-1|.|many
CSASGHLNTEAFF
TGCAGTGCTTCCGGACACTTGAACACTGAAGCTTTCTTT
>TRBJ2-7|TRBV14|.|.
CASSQEPGLPYEQYF
TGTGCCAGCAGCCAAGAGCCGGGACTTCCCTACGAGCAGTACTTC
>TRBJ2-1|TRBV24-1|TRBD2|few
CATSETSGVYNEQFF
TGTGCCACCAGTGAAACTAGCGGAGTCTACAATGAGCAGTTCTTC
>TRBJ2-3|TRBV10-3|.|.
CAISDSMLYTQYF
TGTGCCATCAGTGACTCGATGTTGTATACGCAGTATTTT
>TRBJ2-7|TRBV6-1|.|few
CASRGGVWGGDEQYF
TGTGCCAGCAGGGGGGGAGTTTGGGGTGGAGACGAGCAGTACTTC
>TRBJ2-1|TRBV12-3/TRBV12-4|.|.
CASSLQGLGTRPNNEQFF
TGTGCCAGCAGTTTACAAGGTTTAGGGACACGCCCCAACAATGAGCAGTTCTTC
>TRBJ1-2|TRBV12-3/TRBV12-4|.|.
CASIPKPLLSYGYTF
TGTGCCAGCATCCCTAAGCCATTACTGTCCTATGGCTACACCTTC
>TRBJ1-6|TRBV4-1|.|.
CASSQRGVYNSPLHF
TGCGCCAGCAGCCAACGAGGAGTCTATAATTCACCCCTCCACTTT
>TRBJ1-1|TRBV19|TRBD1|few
CASSITGETDTEAFF
TGTGCCAGTAGTATCACAGGGGAGACGGACACTGAAGCTTTCTTT
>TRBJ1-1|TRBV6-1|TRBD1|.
CASSPATGQVYSTEAFF
TGTGCCAGCAGTCCAGCTACCGGACAGGTTTACAGCACTGAAGCTTTCTTT
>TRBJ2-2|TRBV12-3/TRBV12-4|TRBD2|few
CASSSRTSGMDTGELFF
TGTGCCAGCAGTTCCAGGACTAGCGGGATGGACACCGGGGAGCTGTTTTTT
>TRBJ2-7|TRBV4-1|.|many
CASSQVGTGPYEQYF
TGCGCCAGCAGCCAGGTTGGTACAGGGCCCTACGAGCAGTACTTC
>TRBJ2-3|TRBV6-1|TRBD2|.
CASSEASGGAQDTQYF
TGTGCCAGCAGTGAAGCTAGCGGGGGGGCACAAGATACGCAGTATTTT
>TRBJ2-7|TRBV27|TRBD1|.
CASSLLGQVDYEQYF
TGTGCCAGCAGTTTATTGGGACAGGTGGACTACGAGCAGTACTTC
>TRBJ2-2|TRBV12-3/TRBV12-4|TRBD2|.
CASSLFIFGASGRAGELFF
TGTGCCAGCAGTTTATTTATCTTCGGGGCTAGCGGGAGGGCCGGGGAGCTGTTTTTT
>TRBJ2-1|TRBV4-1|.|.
CASSQVWGGPYNEQFF
TGCGCCAGCAGCCAAGTTTGGGGGGGGCCTTACAATGAGCAGTTCTTC
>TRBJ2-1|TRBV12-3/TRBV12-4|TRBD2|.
CASSLQRETLGEQFF
TGTGCCAGCAGTTTACAGCGGGAGACCCTTGGTGAGCAGTTCTTC
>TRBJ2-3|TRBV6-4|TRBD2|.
CASSSTSGSTDTQYF
TGTGCCAGCAGTTCGACTAGCGGGAGCACAGATACGCAGTATTTT
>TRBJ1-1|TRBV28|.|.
CAGHCGRRNTEAFF
TGTGCCGGCCACTGCGGTCGGAGGAACACTGAAGCTTTCTTT
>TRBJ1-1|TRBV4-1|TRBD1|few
CASSQDVSEGALTEAFF
TGCGCCAGCAGCCAAGATGTGTCGGAGGGGGCGCTCACTGAAGCTTTCTTT
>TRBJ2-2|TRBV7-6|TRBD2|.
CASSVGAGGHAGELFF
TGTGCCAGCAGCGTAGGGGCGGGGGGGCATGCCGGGGAGCTGTTTTTT
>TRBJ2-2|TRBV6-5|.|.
CASSYLGTGELFF
TGTGCCAGCAGCTACCTCGGGACCGGGGAGCTGTTTTTT
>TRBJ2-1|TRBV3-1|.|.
CASSQGTSFEQFF
TGTGCCAGCAGCCAAGGAACTAGTTTTGAGCAGTTCTTC
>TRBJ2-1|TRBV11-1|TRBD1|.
CASSQVGGTPPDRNEQFF
TGTGCCAGCAGCCAGGTAGGGGGCACTCCCCCGGATCGTAATGAGCAGTTCTTC